Included here is one T cell receptor (beta chain) sequence, with context. This CDR3 has 11 residues. V was clipped by 3 bases and J by 10 bases, with 9 bases between them. These data come from a study of blood T cell repertoires in COVID-19. Assay: immunoSEQ multiplex PCR; the TCRdb copy retains only in-frame clones and omits some. The data hold some 90,000 clones, with roughly 86% observed a single time. This chain uses TRBV12-3 or TRBV12-4 with TRBJ2-5; unclear D gene. The specimen sequenced was peripheral blood. The TCR sequence derives from a human donor in a cohort sampled during active COVID-19. The chain's CDR3 is CASSFGLHQYF. CDR3 DNA sequence: TGTGCCAGCAGTTTCGGTTTGCACCAGTACTTC.